This note documents a single T cell receptor beta chain sequence. Its target is unknown. This sample is part of a study of shared clonotypes between healthy human individuals. Study information: Per donor, CD8 memory used one plate, CD8 naive used two, CD4 memory used three and CD4 naive used three.

As defined, naive CD8 cells were CD45RO-negative and positively selected for CCR7, with terminally differentiated effector memory CD45RA+ cells excluded. Those who donated were healthy HIV-negative adults, with no recent acute infections or vaccinations reported. In germline, CDR1 is SGHDT, CDR2 YYEEEE. J gave up 3 bases and V 2 bases, and 8 bases lay outside the gene matches. The CDR3 contains 16 residues. Data came from immunoSEQ multiplex PCR; TCRdb stores just in-frame clones and leaves some out. In the table there are around 2,000,000 clones, roughly 91% of which are singletons. Findings and limits, study-wide: Genetic and exposure-history diversity was limited by the small donor number. Estimated richness was generally greater in naive than memory subsets.

Sequenced sample: naive CD8+ T cells from PBMCs. The V and J genes are TRBV5-6 and TRBJ2-5; 9 bases fit TRBD2. This TCR was recovered from a man between 18 and 29 years old in good health. Some clones in this sample may be carry-over from other donors' samples. CDR3 loop: CASSLSLREGKETQYF. The CDR3 DNA is TGTGCCAGCAGCTTATCATTGCGGGAGGGGAAAGAGACCCAGTACTTC.